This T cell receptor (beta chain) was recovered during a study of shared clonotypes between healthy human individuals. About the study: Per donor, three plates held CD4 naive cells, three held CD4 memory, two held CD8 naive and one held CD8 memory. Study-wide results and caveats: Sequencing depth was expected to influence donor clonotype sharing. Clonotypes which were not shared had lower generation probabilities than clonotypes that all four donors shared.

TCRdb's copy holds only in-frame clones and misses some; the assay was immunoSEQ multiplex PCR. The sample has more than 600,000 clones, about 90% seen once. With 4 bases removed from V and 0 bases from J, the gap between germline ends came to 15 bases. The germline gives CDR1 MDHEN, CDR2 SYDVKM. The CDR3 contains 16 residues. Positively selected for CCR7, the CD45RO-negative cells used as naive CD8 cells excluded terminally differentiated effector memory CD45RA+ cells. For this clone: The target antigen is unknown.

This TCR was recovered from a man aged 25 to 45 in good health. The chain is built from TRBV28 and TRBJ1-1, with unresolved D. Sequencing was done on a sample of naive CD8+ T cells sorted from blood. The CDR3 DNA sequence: TGTGCCAGCAGTTCACCGCCCAATTGGTTGAACACTGAAGCTTTCTTT. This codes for CASSSPPNWLNTEAFF.